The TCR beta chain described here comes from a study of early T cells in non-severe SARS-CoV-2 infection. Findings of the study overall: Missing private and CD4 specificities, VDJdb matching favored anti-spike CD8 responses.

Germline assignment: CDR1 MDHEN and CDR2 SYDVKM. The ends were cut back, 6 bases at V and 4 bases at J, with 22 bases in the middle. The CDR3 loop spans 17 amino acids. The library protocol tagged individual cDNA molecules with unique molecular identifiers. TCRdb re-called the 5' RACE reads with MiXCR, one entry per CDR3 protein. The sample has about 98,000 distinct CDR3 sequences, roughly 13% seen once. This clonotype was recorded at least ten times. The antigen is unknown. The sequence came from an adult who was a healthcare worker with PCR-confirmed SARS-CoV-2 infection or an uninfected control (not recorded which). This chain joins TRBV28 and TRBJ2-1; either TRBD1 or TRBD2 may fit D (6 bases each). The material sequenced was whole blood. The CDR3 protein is CASRQPYRGAPYNEQFF. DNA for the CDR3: TGTGCCAGCAGACAGCCTTATAGGGGGGCCCCTTACAATGAGCAGTTCTTC. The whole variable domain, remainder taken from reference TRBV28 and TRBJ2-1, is DVKVTQSSRYLVKRTGEKVFLECVQDMDHENMFWYRQDPGLGLRLIYFSYDVKMKEKGDIPEGYSVSREKKERFSLILESASTNQTSMYLCASRQPYRGAPYNEQFFGPGTRLTVL.